The source of this T cell receptor beta chain is a study of T cells after yellow fever vaccination. MiXCR, applied by TCRdb to the 5' RACE reads, yields one record per CDR3 protein. This table has fewer than 350,000 distinct CDR3 sequences, roughly 3.5% appearing once. Comment on this clonotype: Its antigen is not known.

General study points: High-abundance clonotypes from the bulk population could contaminate FACS-sorted repertoires. Most clones from primary vaccination resurfaced after the booster (approximately 95% CD4, around 90% CD8).

The V gene end was trimmed by 3 bases and the J gene end by 2 bases; junction bases not matched to a gene: 11. CDR3 length: 17 residues. Germline loops: CDR1 LNHNV, CDR2 YYDKDF (reference sequence). This rearrangement joins TRBV15 to TRBJ2-3; 7 bases fit TRBD2. The receptor's source is a man younger than 35 who received the YFV17D yellow fever vaccine. The sequences come from PBMCs, collected on the day of the yellow fever booster vaccination. The CDR3, as DNA: TGTGCCACCAGCAGGACCGCTTCCAGCGGGGCCACAGATACGCAGTATTTT. Protein product: CATSRTASSGATDTQYF.